This TCR beta chain was identified during a study of blood T cell repertoires in COVID-19. Study summary: From T cells, B-cell-depleted T cells, or PBMCs came the material, which was cDNA or gDNA.

Seattle enrolled patients during active infection and tracked them longitudinally. CDR1 and CDR2 from the germline V gene are DFQATT and SNEGSKA (reference sequence). Trimming took 3 bases from V and 6 from J; bases not matched to a gene: 4. The CDR3 sequence is 14 residues long. In the authors' methods: Estimates of nucleated cell counts were drawn from the amplification of reference gene primers. The data were produced by immunoSEQ multiplex PCR, yet TCRdb's version contains in-frame clones alone and is incomplete. Clone size and V and J calls were adopted from that table, with D and trimming inferred from the DNA. The table lists roughly 180,000 clones, around 81% of them singletons, with approximately 11% in the top ten.

V usage is TRBV20-1 and J usage is TRBJ1-6; TRBD1 matches at 8 bases. Sequencing was performed on peripheral blood. This sequence was found in a woman aged 40 to 50 with COVID-19, enrolled during active disease. The CDR3 DNA reads as TGCAGTGCTAGTGATACAGGGGGTAATTCACCCCTCCACTTT. Protein product: CSASDTGGNSPLHF.